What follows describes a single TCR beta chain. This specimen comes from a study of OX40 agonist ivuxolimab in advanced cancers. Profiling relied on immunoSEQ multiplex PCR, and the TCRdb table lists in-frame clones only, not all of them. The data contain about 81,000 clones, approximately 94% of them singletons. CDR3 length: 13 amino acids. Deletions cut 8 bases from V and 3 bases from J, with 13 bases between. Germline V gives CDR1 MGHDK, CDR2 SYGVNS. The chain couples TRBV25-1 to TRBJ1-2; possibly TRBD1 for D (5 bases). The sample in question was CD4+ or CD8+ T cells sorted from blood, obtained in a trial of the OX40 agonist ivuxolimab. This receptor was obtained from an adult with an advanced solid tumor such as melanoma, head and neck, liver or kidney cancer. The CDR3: CASCPDSDYGYTF. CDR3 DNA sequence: TGTGCCAGCTGCCCAGACAGTGACTATGGCTACACCTTC.